This record covers a single TCR beta chain. The V segment lost 2 bases and the J segment 3 bases; nucleotides outside the gene matches: 5. CDR3 size: 16 residues. Per germline, CDR1 SGHTA and CDR2 FQGNSA. The method was immunoSEQ multiplex PCR; TCRdb's version includes in-frame clones alone and lacks a portion of them. The sample comprises 500,000 to 750,000 clones, 88% of which are singletons, and 0.0095% to 0.013% rests with the top ten. This sample was included in a study of shared T cell receptors in the human thymus. The same data also contributed to another study, on human thymus T cells. Per that study: Congenital heart defects were the reason for the corrective surgery that the donors, healthy Finnish infants, were having. Resections from corrective heart surgery supplied the thymus tissue. V and J gene usage appeared biased in thymic and blood repertoires. Related work showed strongly overlapping thymic repertoires across unrelated individuals.

Sample: thymocytes. The V and J genes are TRBV7-2 and TRBJ2-7; 12 bases match TRBD2. This clonotype was obtained from a boy younger than two with a congenital heart defect. In DNA, the CDR3 is TGTGCCAGCAGCTTAAGACTAGCGGGAGTGATCTACGAGCAGTACTTC. Translating gives CASSLRLAGVIYEQYF.